The entry below describes one TCR beta chain. Trimming took 0 bases from V and 6 from J; bases not matched to a gene: 13. Germline V gene data show CDR1 as SGHAT and CDR2 as FQDESV (reference sequence). CDR3 size: 17 residues. The method was immunoSEQ multiplex PCR; TCRdb's version includes in-frame clones alone and lacks a portion of them. The table lists roughly 150,000 clones, around 88% of them singletons. The data belong to a study of control samples from healthy donors and cancer patients. The chain uses TRBV11-1 and TRBJ2-7; 8 positions match TRBD1. The clonotype comes from a man between 18 and 35 years old in good health. Material: blood. The CDR3 loop is CASSLAVRRTGKGEQYF. The CDR3 coding sequence is TGTGCCAGCAGCTTAGCGGTTCGGCGGACAGGGAAAGGCGAGCAGTACTTC.